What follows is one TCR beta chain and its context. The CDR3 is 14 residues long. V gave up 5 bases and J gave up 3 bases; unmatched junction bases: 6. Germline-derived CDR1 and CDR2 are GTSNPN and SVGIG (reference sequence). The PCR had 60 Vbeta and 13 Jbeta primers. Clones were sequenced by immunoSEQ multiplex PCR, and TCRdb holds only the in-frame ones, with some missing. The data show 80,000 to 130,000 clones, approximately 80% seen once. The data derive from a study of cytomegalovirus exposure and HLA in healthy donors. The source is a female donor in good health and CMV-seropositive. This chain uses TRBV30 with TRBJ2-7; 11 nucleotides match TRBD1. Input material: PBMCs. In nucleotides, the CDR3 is TGTGCCTGGTCACCGGGACAGGGGGACTACGAGCAGTACTTC. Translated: CAWSPGQGDYEQYF.